The rows below give T cell receptor beta chains drawn from one sample of a study of beta chain features in type 1 diabetes. Clones were read by immunoSEQ multiplex PCR, and TCRdb kept only the in-frame ones, dropping some. The sample holds around 280,000 clones, around 16% seen once. Sequences were obtained from naive CD4+ T cells from blood. These receptors originate from a man in his late teens or twenties with type 1 diabetes. The CDR3 runs from the conserved cysteine through the conserved F or W. Fields, in order: clone size, D gene, J gene, V gene, CDR3 DNA, CDR3 protein. The D gene is left open where the match is weak. Clone size is not always given. Where it is, it says once, few, many or a class for expanded clones.

few,.,TRBJ2-5,TRBV6-1,TGTGCCAGCTCGGGCAGGGTGTTTGGAGAGACCCAGTACTTC,CASSGRVFGETQYF
few,.,TRBJ2-7,TRBV21-1,TGTGCCAGCAGCAAAGGGCCAGGGGACCGCATCTACGAGCAGTACTTC,CASSKGPGDRIYEQYF
few,.,TRBJ2-7,TRBV30,TGTGCCTGGAGTCCTCAGACAGCCTACGAGCAGTACTTC,CAWSPQTAYEQYF
.,TRBD1,TRBJ1-6,TRBV5-1,TGCGCCAGCAGCTTGGAACAGGGGCCCACCCTCCACTTT,CASSLEQGPTLHF
.,.,TRBJ1-4,TRBV7-9,TGTGCCAGCAGCTGGACAGCTACTAATGAAAAACTGTTTTTT,CASSWTATNEKLFF
few,TRBD1,TRBJ1-5,TRBV28,TGTGCCAGCAGGGTATCCAGGGGGCGCGCCAATCAGCCCCAGCATTTT,CASRVSRGRANQPQHF
few,.,TRBJ2-2,TRBV2,TGTGCCAGCAGTGACTCGAACACCGGGGAGCTGTTTTTT,CASSDSNTGELFF
.,TRBD1,TRBJ2-7,TRBV2,TGTGCCAGCATCCTGGGACAGTCTCCCTACGAGCAGTACTTC,CASILGQSPYEQYF
.,.,TRBJ1-1,TRBV6-6,TGTGCCAGCAGTCTCCGGGACACTGAAGCTTTCTTT,CASSLRDTEAFF
.,.,TRBJ1-1,TRBV29-1,TGCAGCGCCAGGGACACTAACACTGAAGCTTTCTTT,CSARDTNTEAFF
few,.,TRBJ1-1,TRBV27,TGTGCCAGCAGCCCCACCCACAGAGCTGAAGCTTTCTTT,CASSPTHRAEAFF
.,.,TRBJ2-1,TRBV2,TGTGCCAGCAGTGACAAGCGCTCCTACAATGAGCAGTTCTTC,CASSDKRSYNEQFF
few,.,TRBJ2-5,TRBV30,TGTGCCTGGAGTCTCACAGGTCCAGAGACCCAGTACTTC,CAWSLTGPETQYF
few,.,TRBJ1-1,TRBV5-4,TGTGCCAGCAGCCAGAGACAGTCTATGAACACTGAAGCTTTCTTT,CASSQRQSMNTEAFF
.,.,TRBJ2-3,TRBV18,TGTGCCAGCACACCGGGACTGGGAGATACGCAGTATTTT,CASTPGLGDTQYF
.,.,TRBJ2-1,TRBV5-4,TGTGCCAGCAGCGGGCAGGGCTCCTACAATGAGCAGTTCTTC,CASSGQGSYNEQFF
.,.,TRBJ2-5,TRBV28,TGTGCCAGCAGACTAACACCGTACCAAGAGACCCAGTACTTC,CASRLTPYQETQYF
.,.,TRBJ1-3,TRBV30,TGTGCCTGGTCGGACGGCGAAGGAGGGTCCGCCGTTAAGTATTTT,CAWSDGEGGSAVKYF
few,.,TRBJ1-5,TRBV12-2,TGTGCAAGTCGCTTATATCCTCAGCCCCAGCATTTT,CASRLYPQPQHF
few,TRBD2,TRBJ2-7,TRBV2,TGTGCCAGCCTCAGGACTAGCGCCTCCTACGAGCAGTACTTC,CASLRTSASYEQYF
.,.,TRBJ2-7,TRBV9,TGTGCCAGCAGCGTAGCCCCGGACACCAGCTCCTACGAGCAGTACTTC,CASSVAPDTSSYEQYF
.,.,TRBJ2-5,TRBV30,TGTGCCTGGAGTGTTGGGGGGTGGGGAGAGACCCAGTACTTC,CAWSVGGWGETQYF
few,.,TRBJ2-2,TRBV30,TGTGCCTGGAGTGGAGCCGGGGAGCTGTTTTTT,CAWSGAGELFF
few,TRBD1,TRBJ2-1,TRBV7-7,TGTGCCAGCAGCCCAGGGGGACCCCGAGTCAATGAGCAGTTCTTC,CASSPGGPRVNEQFF
few,.,TRBJ2-2,TRBV4-3,TGCGCCAGCAGCCATCAAAGTCCGCAGCGCGCGAACACCGGGGAGCTGTTTTTT,CASSHQSPQRANTGELFF
few,.,TRBJ1-1,TRBV25-1,TGTGCCAGCAGTGAACTGGGAGGGGGGACTGAAGCTTTCTTT,CASSELGGGTEAFF
.,.,TRBJ1-1,TRBV6-5,TGTGCCAGCAGTTACTCGACACTCCTCGACACTGAAGCTTTCTTT,CASSYSTLLDTEAFF
few,.,TRBJ1-2,TRBV2,TGTGCCAGCGGACGGGAAAACTATGGCTACACCTTC,CASGRENYGYTF
.,.,TRBJ1-3,TRBV29-1,TGCAGCGTCGCACAGGGATCTGGTGGAAACACCATATATTTT,CSVAQGSGGNTIYF
.,TRBD1,TRBJ2-6,TRBV2,TGTGCCAGCAGAGCCACAGGGGCCGGGGCCAACGTCCTGACTTTC,CASRATGAGANVLTF
.,TRBD2,TRBJ2-7,TRBV2,TGTGCCAGCAGTGAAGCGGGGGCGGGAGGGCCTTACGAGCAGTACTTC,CASSEAGAGGPYEQYF
.,.,TRBJ2-5,TRBV29-1,TGCAGCATTCAGGGGCGCTGGGAGACCCAGTACTTC,CSIQGRWETQYF
.,.,TRBJ2-5,TRBV19,TGTGCCAGTAGTAGACAGCGAGAAGAGACCCAGTACTTC,CASSRQREETQYF
.,.,TRBJ1-2,TRBV28,TGTGCCAGCACCCAGCGACAGCTCCCTTATGGCTACACCTTC,CASTQRQLPYGYTF
few,.,TRBJ1-1,TRBV28,TGTGCCAGCAGTTTATGGAGACTCATGAACACTGAAGCTTTCTTT,CASSLWRLMNTEAFF
few,.,TRBJ1-2,TRBV29-1,TGCAGCCGATGGGGGGGAACAACTTATGGCTACACCTTC,CSRWGGTTYGYTF
.,.,TRBJ2-7,TRBV5-4,TGTGCCAGCAGCTTTGGCAGCGTTAGCTCCTACGAGCAGTACTTC,CASSFGSVSSYEQYF
.,TRBD1,TRBJ1-2,TRBV19,TGTGCCAGCCAGGGGGACAGGGGATGGTATGGCTACACCTTC,CASQGDRGWYGYTF
few,TRBD1,TRBJ2-3,TRBV29-1,TGCAGCATCCCCGGCGAGGGGGCCCTCACAGATACGCAGTATTTT,CSIPGEGALTDTQYF
few,.,TRBJ2-5,TRBV6-5,TGTGCCAGCAGTTACTCAGAGCTACTGTGGGAGACCCAGTACTTC,CASSYSELLWETQYF
few,.,TRBJ2-1,TRBV5-1,TGCGCCAGCAGCTTGGGATCCGCGTCCTACAATGAGCAGTTCTTC,CASSLGSASYNEQFF
few,TRBD2,TRBJ2-1,TRBV6-1,TGTGCCAGCAGCGCGGGGACTAGCGGGGAGTGGAAGTTCTTC,CASSAGTSGEWKFF
few,TRBD2,TRBJ2-7,TRBV30,TGTGCCTGGAGTGTAGTTGGAGCGGGGGGGCCCTACGAGCAGTACTTC,CAWSVVGAGGPYEQYF
.,TRBD2,TRBJ2-7,TRBV5-1,TGCGCCAGCAGCTCGGGACTAGCGGACCTATTCCACTTC,CASSSGLADLFHF
.,TRBD1,TRBJ1-1,TRBV5-5,TGTGCCAGCAGCCGTAAGGGACAGGGGAACACTGAAGCTTTCTTT,CASSRKGQGNTEAFF
.,TRBD2,TRBJ2-7,TRBV25-1,TGTGCCAGCAGACCCGAGACTAGCGGTTCCTACGAGCAGTACTTC,CASRPETSGSYEQYF
.,TRBD2,TRBJ2-3,TRBV6-5,TGTGCCAGCAGTTCGCCGACTAGCGGGAGACCAGATACGCAGTATTTT,CASSSPTSGRPDTQYF
.,.,TRBJ1-1,TRBV6-6,TGTGCCAGCAGGGAGAGGTCGTGGACTGAAGCTTTCTTT,CASRERSWTEAFF
.,TRBD1,TRBJ2-7,TRBV30,TGTGCCTTCCGGGACAGGGCTGCCGAGCAGTACTTC,CAFRDRAAEQYF
.,.,TRBJ2-7,TRBV2,TGTGCCAGCACGGTCTCCTACGAGCAGTACTTC,CASTVSYEQYF
.,.,TRBJ2-1,TRBV5-1,TGCGCCAGCAACGTGATTGACAGCGCCTACAATGAGCAGTTCTTC,CASNVIDSAYNEQFF
.,.,TRBJ1-1,TRBV9,TGTGCCAGCAGCGTAATGGGGGCGCGGAGCACTGAAGCTTTCTTT,CASSVMGARSTEAFF
.,.,TRBJ2-1,TRBV12-5,TGTGCTAGTGGTTTGGGGCCCCCACTAAACAATGAGCAGTTCTTC,CASGLGPPLNNEQFF
.,TRBD2,TRBJ2-7,TRBV28,TGTGCCAGCAGTTTAAAAGGGCGGGGGGCAAGCTACTTC,CASSLKGRGASYF
.,TRBD1,TRBJ2-3,TRBV18,TGTGCCAGCTCACTCGGACAGGGGAGCACAGATACGCAGTATTTT,CASSLGQGSTDTQYF
.,TRBD1,TRBJ1-2,TRBV6-6,TGTGCCAGCAGCAAAGACAGGGTAGACGGCTACACCTTC,CASSKDRVDGYTF
.,.,TRBJ2-7,TRBV15,TGTGCCACCAGCAGAGATGGCGGGGGCTTATGGCACGAGCAGTACTTC,CATSRDGGGLWHEQYF